The rows below give T cell receptor beta chains drawn from one sample of a study of CD8+ T cells in alopecia areata. Clones were sequenced by immunoSEQ multiplex PCR, and TCRdb holds only the in-frame ones, with some missing. In the table there are a few thousand clones, 74% of which are singletons. Material: skin, obtained at week 24, from a patient treated with tofacitinib. Receptors originate from a human donor with alopecia areata. The CDR3 runs from the conserved cysteine through the conserved F or W. The D gene is left open where the match is weak. Rows give clone size only sometimes, using once, few, many, or a class for an expanded clone.

d_call j_call clone_size v_call cdr3_nt cdr3_aa
NA TRBJ2-3 NA TRBV10-2 TGCGCCAGCAGTGATTGGGCAGGGAAGGGCACAGATACGCAGTATTTT CASSDWAGKGTDTQYF
TRBD2 TRBJ2-2 NA TRBV13 TGTGCCAGCAGCGGTTCAACGGGAGGATTTCTTTTCACCGGGGAGCTGTTTTTT CASSGSTGGFLFTGELFF
NA TRBJ2-1 NA TRBV1 TGCACCAGCAGCCAGGAATTCACAGGGACCTACAATGAGCAGTTCTTC CTSSQEFTGTYNEQFF
TRBD1 TRBJ1-1 NA TRBV6-1 TGTGCCAGTTATAACAGGGGGAACACTGAAGCTTTCTTT CASYNRGNTEAFF
TRBD1 TRBJ2-7 few TRBV30 TGTGCCTGGAGTGTACTCAGGGGGCGTCGGGCCTACGAGCAGTACTTC CAWSVLRGRRAYEQYF
TRBD1 TRBJ1-1 NA TRBV7-2 TGTGCCAGCAGCCCTCGACAGGGTAGTAACACTGAAGCTTTCTTT CASSPRQGSNTEAFF
NA TRBJ1-2 NA TRBV13 TGTGCCAGCAGCTTATCCAGGGAAAAGAGCGTCTATGGCTACACCTTC CASSLSREKSVYGYTF
TRBD2 TRBJ2-7 few TRBV6-5 TGTGCCAGCAGTTACGCGGGGGGGAAGTACGAGCAGTACTTC CASSYAGGKYEQYF
TRBD1 TRBJ2-2 NA TRBV29-1 TGCAGCGTTCGAGGGACAGGGTTACCTTCGAACACCGGGGAGCTGTTTTTT CSVRGTGLPSNTGELFF
TRBD2 TRBJ2-1 NA TRBV9 TGTGCCAGCACCTTTTCGGGATCCAGCGGGGGGGATACTTGGGACAATGAGCAGTTCTTC CASTFSGSSGGDTWDNEQFF
NA TRBJ2-1 NA TRBV6-5 TGTGCCAGCAGTTACTCGATAGGTTCCTCTAGTGAGCAGTTCTTC CASSYSIGSSSEQFF
TRBD1 TRBJ1-2 NA TRBV7-2 TGTGCCAGCAGCTCCAAAGACAGGGCGGGTAGCGGCTACACCTTC CASSSKDRAGSGYTF
NA TRBJ2-2 NA TRBV13 TGTGCCAGCAGCCAAACAGGGACCGGGGAGCTGTTTTTT CASSQTGTGELFF
NA TRBJ2-3 NA TRBV7-6 TGTGCCAGCAGCCCGGGGGGCACAGATACGCAGTATTTT CASSPGGTDTQYF
NA TRBJ2-3 NA TRBV6-6 TGTGCCAGCAGTACCCCCAGATCGGGCACAGATACGCAGTATTTT CASSTPRSGTDTQYF
TRBD1 TRBJ2-1 NA TRBV4-2 TGTGCCAGTAGCCAATTTGAGACAGGGACCTCCTACAATGAGCAGTTCTTC CASSQFETGTSYNEQFF
TRBD2 TRBJ2-1 NA TRBV4-3 TGCGCCAGCAGCCAAGATAATGGCGGGGGGTTTCCTGAGCAGTTCTTC CASSQDNGGGFPEQFF
TRBD2 TRBJ2-1 NA TRBV5-1 TGCGCCAGCAGCCTGCTGGGGACTAACAATGAGCAGTTCTTC CASSLLGTNNEQFF
TRBD2 TRBJ2-7 NA TRBV9 TGTGCCAGCAGCGCCCCCGGACTAGCGGGGGGGCGTAGTACCTCCTACGAGCAGTACTTC CASSAPGLAGGRSTSYEQYF
NA TRBJ2-1 once TRBV7-9 TGTGCCAGCAGCCTCACACTCCGACGGCAAAGCTCCTACAATGAGCAGTTCTTC CASSLTLRRQSSYNEQFF
NA TRBJ1-5 NA TRBV21-1 TGTGCCAGCAGCAAAGGGGGCCTGATCGATAGCAATCAGCCCCAGCATTTT CASSKGGLIDSNQPQHF
TRBD1 TRBJ1-2 NA TRBV11-2 TGTGCCAGCAGCTTAGGGTCAGGGGGCTATGGCTACACCTTC CASSLGSGGYGYTF